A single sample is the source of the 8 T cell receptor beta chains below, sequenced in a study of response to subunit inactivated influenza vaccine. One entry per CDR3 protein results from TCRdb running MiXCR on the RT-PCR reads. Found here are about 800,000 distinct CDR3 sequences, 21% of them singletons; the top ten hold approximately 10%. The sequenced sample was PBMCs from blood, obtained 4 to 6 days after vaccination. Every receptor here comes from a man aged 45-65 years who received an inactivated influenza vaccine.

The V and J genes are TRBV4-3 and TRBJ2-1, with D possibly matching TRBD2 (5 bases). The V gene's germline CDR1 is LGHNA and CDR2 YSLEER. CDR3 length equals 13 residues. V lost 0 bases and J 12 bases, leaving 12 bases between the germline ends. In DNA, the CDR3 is TGCGCCAGCAGCCAAGATAAGGGTAGCGCGCAGTTCTTC. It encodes CASSQDKGSAQFF.

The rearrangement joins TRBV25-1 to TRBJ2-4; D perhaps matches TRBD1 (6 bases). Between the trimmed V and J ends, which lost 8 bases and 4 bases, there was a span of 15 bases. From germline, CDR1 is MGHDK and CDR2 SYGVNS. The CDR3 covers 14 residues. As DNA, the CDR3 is TGTGCCAGCGCCGCGACAGGAGCAAAAAACATTCAGTACTTC. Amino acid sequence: CASAATGAKNIQYF. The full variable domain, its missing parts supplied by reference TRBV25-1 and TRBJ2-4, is EADIYQTPRYLVIGTGKKITLECSQTMGHDKMYWYQQDPGMELHLIHYSYGVNSTEKGDLSSESTVSRIRTEHFPLTLESARPSHTSQYLCASAATGAKNIQYFGAGTRLSVL.

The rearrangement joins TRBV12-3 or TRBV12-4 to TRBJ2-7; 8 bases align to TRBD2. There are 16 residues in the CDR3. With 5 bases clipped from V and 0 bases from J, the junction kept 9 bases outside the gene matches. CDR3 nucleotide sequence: TGTGCCAGCAGTCGTTGGGCGGGGGGACCCTCCTACGAGCAGTACTTC. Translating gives CASSRWAGGPSYEQYF.

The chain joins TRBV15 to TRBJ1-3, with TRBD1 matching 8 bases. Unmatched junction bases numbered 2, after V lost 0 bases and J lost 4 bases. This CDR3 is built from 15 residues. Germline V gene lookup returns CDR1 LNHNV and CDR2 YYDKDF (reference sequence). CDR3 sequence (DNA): TGTGCCACCAGCAGAGACAGGACAGGGGGAAACACCATATATTTT. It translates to CATSRDRTGGNTIYF.

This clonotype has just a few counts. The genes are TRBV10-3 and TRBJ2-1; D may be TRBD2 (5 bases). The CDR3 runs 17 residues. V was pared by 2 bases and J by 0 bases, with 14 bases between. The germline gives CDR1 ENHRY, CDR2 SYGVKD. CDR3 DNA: TGTGCCATCAGTGAGCCGTGGACTGGTAGCTCCTACAATGAGCAGTTCTTC. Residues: CAISEPWTGSSYNEQFF.

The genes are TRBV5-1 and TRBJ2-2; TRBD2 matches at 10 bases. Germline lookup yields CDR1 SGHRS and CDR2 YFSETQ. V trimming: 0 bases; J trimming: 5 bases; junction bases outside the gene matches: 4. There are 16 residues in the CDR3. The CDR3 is CASSLVSGRTTGELFF. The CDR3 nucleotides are TGCGCCAGCAGCTTGGTTAGCGGGAGGACGACCGGGGAGCTGTTTTTT.

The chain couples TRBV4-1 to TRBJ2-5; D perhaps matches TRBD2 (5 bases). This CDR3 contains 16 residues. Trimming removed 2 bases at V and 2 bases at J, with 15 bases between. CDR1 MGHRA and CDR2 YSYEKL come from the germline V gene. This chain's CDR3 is CASSQRGPGRQETQYF. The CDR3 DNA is TGCGCCAGCAGCCAACGAGGACCGGGGAGACAAGAGACCCAGTACTTC.

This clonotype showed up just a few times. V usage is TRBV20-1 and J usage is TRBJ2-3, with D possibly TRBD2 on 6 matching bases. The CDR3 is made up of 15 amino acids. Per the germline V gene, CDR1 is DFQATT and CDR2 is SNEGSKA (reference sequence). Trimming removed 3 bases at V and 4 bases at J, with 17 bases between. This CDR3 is CSARGADGGADTQYF. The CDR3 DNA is TGCAGTGCTAGGGGAGCGGACGGAGGGGCAGATACGCAGTATTTT.